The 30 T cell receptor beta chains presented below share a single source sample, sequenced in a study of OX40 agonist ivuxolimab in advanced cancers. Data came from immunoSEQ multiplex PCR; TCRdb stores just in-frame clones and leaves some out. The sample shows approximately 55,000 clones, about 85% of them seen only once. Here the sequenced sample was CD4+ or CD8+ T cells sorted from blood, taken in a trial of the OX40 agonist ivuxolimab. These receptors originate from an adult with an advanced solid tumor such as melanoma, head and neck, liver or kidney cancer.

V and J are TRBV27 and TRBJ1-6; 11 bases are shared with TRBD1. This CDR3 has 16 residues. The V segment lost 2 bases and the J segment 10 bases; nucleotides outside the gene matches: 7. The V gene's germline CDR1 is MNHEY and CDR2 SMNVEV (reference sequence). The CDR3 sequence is CASSLKGQGVGSPLHF. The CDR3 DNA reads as TGTGCCAGCAGTTTAAAGGGACAGGGGGTCGGATCACCCCTCCACTTT.

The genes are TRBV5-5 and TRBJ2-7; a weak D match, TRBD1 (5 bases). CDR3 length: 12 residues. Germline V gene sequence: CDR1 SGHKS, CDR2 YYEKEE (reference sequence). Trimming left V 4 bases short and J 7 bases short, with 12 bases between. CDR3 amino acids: CASSQGRGEQYF. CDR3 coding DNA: TGTGCCAGCAGCCAAGGTAGGGGAGAGCAGTACTTC.

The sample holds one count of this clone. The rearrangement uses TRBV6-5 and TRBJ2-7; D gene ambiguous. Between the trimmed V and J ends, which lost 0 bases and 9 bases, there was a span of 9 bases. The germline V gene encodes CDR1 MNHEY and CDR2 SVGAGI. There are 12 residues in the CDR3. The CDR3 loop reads CASSYSSQVQYF. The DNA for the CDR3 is TGTGCCAGCAGTTACTCGAGCCAGGTGCAGTACTTC.

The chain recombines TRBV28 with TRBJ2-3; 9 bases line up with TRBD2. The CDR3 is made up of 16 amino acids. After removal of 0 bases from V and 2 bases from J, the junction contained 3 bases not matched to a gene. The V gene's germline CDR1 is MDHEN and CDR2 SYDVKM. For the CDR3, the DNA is TGTGCCAGCAGTTTATGGACTAGCGGAGCCACAGATACGCAGTATTTT. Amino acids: CASSLWTSGATDTQYF.

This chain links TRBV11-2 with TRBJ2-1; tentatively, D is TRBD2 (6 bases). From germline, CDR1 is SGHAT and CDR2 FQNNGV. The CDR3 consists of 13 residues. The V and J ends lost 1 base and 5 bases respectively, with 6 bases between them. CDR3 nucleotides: TGTGCCAGCAGCTTAGGACTAGACAATGAGCAGTTCTTC. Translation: CASSLGLDNEQFF.

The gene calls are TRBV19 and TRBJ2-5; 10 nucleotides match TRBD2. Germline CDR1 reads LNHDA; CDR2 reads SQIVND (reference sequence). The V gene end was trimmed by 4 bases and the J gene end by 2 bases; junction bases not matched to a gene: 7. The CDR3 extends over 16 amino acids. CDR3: CASSRRTSGTQETQYF. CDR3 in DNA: TGTGCCAGTAGTAGGAGGACTAGCGGTACTCAAGAGACCCAGTACTTC.

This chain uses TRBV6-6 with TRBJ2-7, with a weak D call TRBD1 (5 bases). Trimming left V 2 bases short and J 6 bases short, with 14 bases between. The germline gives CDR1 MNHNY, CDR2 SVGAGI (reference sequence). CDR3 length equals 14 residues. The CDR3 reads CASSYRGTSSEQYF. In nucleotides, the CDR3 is TGTGCCAGCAGTTACAGGGGAACGTCTTCCGAGCAGTACTTC.

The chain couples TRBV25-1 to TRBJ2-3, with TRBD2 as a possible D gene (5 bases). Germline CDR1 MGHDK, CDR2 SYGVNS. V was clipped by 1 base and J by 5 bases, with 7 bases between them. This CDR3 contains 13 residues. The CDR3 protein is CASSESGEDTQYF. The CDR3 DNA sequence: TGTGCCAGCAGTGAATCCGGGGAAGATACGCAGTATTTT.

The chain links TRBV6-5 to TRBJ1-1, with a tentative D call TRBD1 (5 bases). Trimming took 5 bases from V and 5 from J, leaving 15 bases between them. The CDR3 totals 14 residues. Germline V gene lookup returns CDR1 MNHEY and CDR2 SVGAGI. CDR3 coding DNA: TGTGCCAGCAGTCCAAGGGACCAGGGTACTGAAGCTTTCTTT. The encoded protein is CASSPRDQGTEAFF.

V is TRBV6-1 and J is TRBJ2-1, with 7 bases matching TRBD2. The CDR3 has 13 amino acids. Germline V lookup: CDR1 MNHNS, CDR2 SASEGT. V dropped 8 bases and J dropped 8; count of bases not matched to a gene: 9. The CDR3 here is CASRLAFPHEQFF. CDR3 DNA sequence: TGTGCCAGCCGACTAGCTTTCCCCCATGAGCAGTTCTTC.

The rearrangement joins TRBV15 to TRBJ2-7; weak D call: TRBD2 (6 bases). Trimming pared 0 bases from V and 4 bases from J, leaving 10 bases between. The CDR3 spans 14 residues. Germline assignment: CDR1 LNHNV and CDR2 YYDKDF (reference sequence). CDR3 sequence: CATSREARGYEQYF. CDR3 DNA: TGTGCCACCAGCAGAGAAGCCCGGGGGTACGAGCAGTACTTC.

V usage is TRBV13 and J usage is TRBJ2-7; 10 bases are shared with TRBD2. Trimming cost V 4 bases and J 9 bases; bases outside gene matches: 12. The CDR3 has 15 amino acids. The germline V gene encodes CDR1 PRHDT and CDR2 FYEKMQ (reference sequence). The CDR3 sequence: CASSSLAGGVGWQYF. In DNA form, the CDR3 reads TGTGCCAGCAGCTCGTTAGCGGGAGGAGTTGGGTGGCAGTACTTC.

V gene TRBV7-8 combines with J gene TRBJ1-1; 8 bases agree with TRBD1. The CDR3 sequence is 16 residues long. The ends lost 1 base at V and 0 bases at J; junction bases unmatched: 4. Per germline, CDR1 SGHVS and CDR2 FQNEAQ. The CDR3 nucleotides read TGTGCCAGCAGCTTAGAGGGACAGGCGCTGAACACTGAAGCTTTCTTT. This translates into CASSLEGQALNTEAFF.

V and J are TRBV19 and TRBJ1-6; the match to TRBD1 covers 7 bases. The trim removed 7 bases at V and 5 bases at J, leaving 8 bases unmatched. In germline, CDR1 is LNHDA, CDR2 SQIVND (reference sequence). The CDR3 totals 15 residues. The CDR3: CASTMGQINNSPLHF. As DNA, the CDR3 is TGTGCCAGTACCATGGGACAGATAAATAATTCACCCCTCCACTTT. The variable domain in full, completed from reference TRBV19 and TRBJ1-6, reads DGGITQSPKYLFRKEGQNVTLSCEQNLNHDAMYWYRQDPGQGLRLIYYSQIVNDFQKGDIAEGYSVSREKKESFPLTVTSAQKNPTAFYLCASTMGQINNSPLHFGNGTRLTVT.

The chain's CDR3 is CASRQDSDNYGYTF. CDR3 DNA sequence: TGTGCCAGTAGGCAGGACAGTGATAACTATGGCTACACCTTC. The chain joins TRBV19 to TRBJ1-2; D is perhaps TRBD1 (6 bases). Germline-derived CDR1 and CDR2 are LNHDA and SQIVND (reference sequence). With 6 bases removed from V and 1 base from J, the gap between germline ends came to 12 bases. CDR3 length equals 14 residues.

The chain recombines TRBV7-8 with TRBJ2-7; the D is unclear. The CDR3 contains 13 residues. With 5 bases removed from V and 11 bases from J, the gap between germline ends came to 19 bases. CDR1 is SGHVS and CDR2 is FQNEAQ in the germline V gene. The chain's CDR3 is CASSLDGRVEKYF. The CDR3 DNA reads TGTGCCAGCAGCCTGGACGGTCGCGTAGAGAAGTACTTC.

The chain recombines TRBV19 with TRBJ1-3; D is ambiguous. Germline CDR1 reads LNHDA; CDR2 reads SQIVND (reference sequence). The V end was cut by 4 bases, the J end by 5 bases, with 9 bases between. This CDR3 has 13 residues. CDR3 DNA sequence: TGTGCCAGTAGTACCTCCGGGAGAAACACCATATATTTT. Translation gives CASSTSGRNTIYF.

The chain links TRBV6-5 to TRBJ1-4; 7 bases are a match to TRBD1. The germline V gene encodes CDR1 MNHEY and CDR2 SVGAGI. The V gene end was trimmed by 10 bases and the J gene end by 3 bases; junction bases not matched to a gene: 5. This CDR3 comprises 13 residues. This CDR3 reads CAIQGVSNEKLFF. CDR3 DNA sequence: TGTGCCATCCAGGGGGTTTCTAATGAAAAACTGTTTTTT.

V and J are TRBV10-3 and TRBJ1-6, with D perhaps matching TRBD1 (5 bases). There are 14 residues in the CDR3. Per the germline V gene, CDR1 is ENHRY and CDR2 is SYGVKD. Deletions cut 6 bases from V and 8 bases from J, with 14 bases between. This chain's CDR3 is CAISPKGRDSPLHF. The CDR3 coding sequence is TGTGCCATCAGCCCCAAAGGCAGGGATTCACCCCTCCACTTT.

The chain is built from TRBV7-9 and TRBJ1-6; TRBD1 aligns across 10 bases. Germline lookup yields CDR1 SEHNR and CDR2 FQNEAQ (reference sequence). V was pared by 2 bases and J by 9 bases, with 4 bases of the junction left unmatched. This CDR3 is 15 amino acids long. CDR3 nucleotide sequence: TGTGCCAGCAGCTTAATTGGGACAGGGGCTTCACCCCTCCACTTT. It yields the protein CASSLIGTGASPLHF. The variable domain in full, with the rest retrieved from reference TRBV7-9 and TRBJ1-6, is DTGVSQNPRHKITKRGQNVTFRCDPISEHNRLYWYRQTLGQGPEFLTYFQNEAQLEKSRLLSDRFSAERPKGSFSTLEIQRTEQGDSAMYLCASSLIGTGASPLHFGNGTRLTVT.

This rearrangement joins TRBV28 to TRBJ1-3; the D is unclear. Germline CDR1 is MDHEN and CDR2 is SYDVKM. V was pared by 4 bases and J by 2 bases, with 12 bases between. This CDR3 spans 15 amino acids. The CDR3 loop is CASSSGAFTGNTIYF. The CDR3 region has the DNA TGTGCCAGCAGTTCCGGAGCTTTTACTGGAAACACCATATATTTT. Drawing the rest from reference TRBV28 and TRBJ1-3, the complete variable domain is DVKVTQSSRYLVKRTGEKVFLECVQDMDHENMFWYRQDPGLGLRLIYFSYDVKMKEKGDIPEGYSVSREKKERFSLILESASTNQTSMYLCASSSGAFTGNTIYFGEGSWLTVV.

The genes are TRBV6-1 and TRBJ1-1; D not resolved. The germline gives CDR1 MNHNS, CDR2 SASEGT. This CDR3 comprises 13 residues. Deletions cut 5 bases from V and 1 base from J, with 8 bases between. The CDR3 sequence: CASSLTSNTEAFF. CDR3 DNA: TGTGCCAGCAGTCTAACATCGAACACTGAAGCTTTCTTT.

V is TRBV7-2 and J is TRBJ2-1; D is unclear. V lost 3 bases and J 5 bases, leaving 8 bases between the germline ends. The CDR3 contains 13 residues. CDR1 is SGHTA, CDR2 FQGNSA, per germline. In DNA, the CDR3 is TGTGCCAGCAGCTTCAGTAGGAACAATGAGCAGTTCTTC. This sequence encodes CASSFSRNNEQFF.

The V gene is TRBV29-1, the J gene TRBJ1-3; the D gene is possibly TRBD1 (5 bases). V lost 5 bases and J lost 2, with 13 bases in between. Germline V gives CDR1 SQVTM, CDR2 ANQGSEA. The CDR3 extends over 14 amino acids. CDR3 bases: TGCAGCGTTATGTGGGGGACCACTGGAAACACCATATATTTT. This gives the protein CSVMWGTTGNTIYF.

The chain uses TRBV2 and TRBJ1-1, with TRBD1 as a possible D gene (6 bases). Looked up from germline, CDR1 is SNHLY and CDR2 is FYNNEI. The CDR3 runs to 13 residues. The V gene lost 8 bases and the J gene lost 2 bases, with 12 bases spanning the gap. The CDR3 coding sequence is TGTGCCAGCCTTTGGACAGAAAACACTGAAGCTTTCTTT. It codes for CASLWTENTEAFF.

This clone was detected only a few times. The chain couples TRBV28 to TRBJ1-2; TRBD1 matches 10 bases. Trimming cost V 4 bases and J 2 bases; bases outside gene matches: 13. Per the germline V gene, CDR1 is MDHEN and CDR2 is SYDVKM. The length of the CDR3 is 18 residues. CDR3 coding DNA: TGTGCCAGCAGTTCGCCGGGACAGGGGCCCATTATGAACTATGGCTACACCTTC. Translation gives CASSSPGQGPIMNYGYTF.

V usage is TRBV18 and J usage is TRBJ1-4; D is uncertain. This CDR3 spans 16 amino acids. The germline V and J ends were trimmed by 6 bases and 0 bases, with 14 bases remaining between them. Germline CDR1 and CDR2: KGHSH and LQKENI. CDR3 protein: CASSPVAAATNEKLFF. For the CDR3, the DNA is TGTGCCAGCTCCCCGGTGGCCGCTGCAACTAATGAAAAACTGTTTTTT.

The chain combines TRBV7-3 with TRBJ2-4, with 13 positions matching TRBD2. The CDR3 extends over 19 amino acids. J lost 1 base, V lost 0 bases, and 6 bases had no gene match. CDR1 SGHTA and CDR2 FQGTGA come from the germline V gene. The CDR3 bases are TGTGCCAGCAGCTTAACCGGGACTAGCGGGGTGGGGGCCAAAAACATTCAGTACTTC. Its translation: CASSLTGTSGVGAKNIQYF.

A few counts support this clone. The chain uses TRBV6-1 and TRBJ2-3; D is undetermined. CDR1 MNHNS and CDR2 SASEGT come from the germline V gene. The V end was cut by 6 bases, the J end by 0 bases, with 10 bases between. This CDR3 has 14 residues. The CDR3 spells CASRRTASTDTQYF. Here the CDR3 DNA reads TGTGCCAGCAGGCGCACAGCTAGCACAGATACGCAGTATTTT.

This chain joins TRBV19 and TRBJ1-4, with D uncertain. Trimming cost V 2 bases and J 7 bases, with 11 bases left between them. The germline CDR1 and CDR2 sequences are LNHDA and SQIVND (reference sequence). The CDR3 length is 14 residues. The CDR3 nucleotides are TGTGCCAGTAGTATAAGGGTGGCCCCTGAAAAACTGTTTTTT. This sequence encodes CASSIRVAPEKLFF. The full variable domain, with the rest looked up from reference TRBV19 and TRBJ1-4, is DGGITQSPKYLFRKEGQNVTLSCEQNLNHDAMYWYRQDPGQGLRLIYYSQIVNDFQKGDIAEGYSVSREKKESFPLTVTSAQKNPTAFYLCASSIRVAPEKLFFGSGTQLSVL.